This entry features one TCR beta chain sequence. This clone was counted ten times or more. Its antigen remains unidentified. The junction shows a germline mismatch at one end, possibly a read error. This sample stems from a study of metastatic and nonmetastatic thyroid tumors (dated by TCRdb to 2020 to 2021). In terms of the full investigation: For patients with malignant and with benign thyroid disease, the researchers compared repertoires between peripheral blood samples and tumor or nodule tissue samples.

Library method: PCR. Instrument on record: Illumina HiSeq 4000. The TCR beta-chain CDR3 region of each patient was profiled by high-throughput sequencing. From the authors' description of their analysis: The researchers built a classifier to tell apart papillary thyroid cancer patients with distant metastasis, based on CDR3 differences among clinicopathological groups. The Shannon index was used to measure repertoire diversity, and the Morisita-Horn index was used to measure how similar tumor and blood repertoires were. Clones were called with MiXCR by TCRdb after fastp trimmed the public reads at Q25, and only in-frame beta chains were retained. The V and J calls here are based on TCRdb, not the publication. This sample gives roughly 9,200 clones in total; roughly 14% of them show up just once. Under 7.5% of the sample rests with the top ten. The study at large found these results: In both blood and tumor samples, malignant tumors were reported to have significantly higher TCR beta diversity than benign nodules.

Per the germline V gene (reference sequence), SEHNR is the CDR1 and FQNEAQ is the CDR2. The CDR3 goes from the cysteine to the phenylalanine over 12 residues. Only the CDR3 portion is preserved as DNA: 36 bases, with reading frame beginning at the first base. None of the patients had been given any treatment before thyroid surgery. Using T-cell receptor beta sequencing, the study looked back at clinical samples from patients collected from the early 2010s to the late 2010s. This clonotype was obtained from a female donor with papillary thyroid cancer or a benign thyroid nodule (not recorded which). Some clones in this sample may be carry-over from other donors' samples. The V and J genes are TRBV7-9 and TRBJ2-5, with the D gene call left open. Sequencing input: blood. CDR3 loop: CASSLAPAVPAF. The DNA reads TGTGCCAGCAGCTTAGCGCCCGCGGTTCCTGCCTTC.